Each of the 28 T cell receptor beta chains below was sequenced from the same sample in a study of Ad26.COV2.S vaccination and SARS-CoV-2 variants. The treatment was: 15 to 20 received Ad26.COV2.S at low or high dose, single or two shots; five or six received placebo; per-sample allocation not given. Following the first vaccine or placebo injection, samples were taken on day 63. Repertoires were generated with immunoSEQ multiplex PCR, while TCRdb's copy carries only in-frame clones and drops some. The table has 350,000 to 500,000 clones, about nine tenths seen once. This specimen was peripheral blood, taken in a trial of Ad26.COV2.S vaccine versus placebo. All receptors come from a person aged 18 to 65 who received the Ad26.COV2.S COVID-19 vaccine or a placebo.

The V and J genes are TRBV7-9 and TRBJ2-4; possibly TRBD2 for D (6 bases). The CDR3 runs 17 residues. Germline V gene lookup returns CDR1 SEHNR and CDR2 FQNEAQ (reference sequence). V was shortened by 5 bases and J by 0 bases, with 17 bases between the two germline ends. In nucleotides, the CDR3 is TGTGCCAGCAGCACCACCTTAGCGGATCTAGCCAAAAACATTCAGTACTTC. Translation gives CASSTTLADLAKNIQYF.

The chain couples TRBV6-6 to TRBJ1-6; 9 nucleotides match TRBD1. J was trimmed by 7 bases and V by 7 bases; bases with no gene match: 5. The germline V gene has CDR1 MNHNY and CDR2 SVGAGI (reference sequence). The CDR3 runs 14 residues. The CDR3 DNA is TGTGCCAGCACCGGGACAGGGCGGAATTCACCCCTCCACTTT. Protein sequence: CASTGTGRNSPLHF.

The J gene is TRBJ2-6, the V gene TRBV5-5; 8 nucleotides match TRBD1. The CDR3 has 17 amino acids. V gave up 4 bases and J gave up 0 bases; unmatched junction bases: 6. The V gene's germline CDR1 is SGHKS and CDR2 YYEKEE (reference sequence). The CDR3 coding sequence is TGTGCCAGCAGCCCGGGGACAGGCGGCTCTGGGGCCAACGTCCTGACTTTC. This sequence encodes CASSPGTGGSGANVLTF.

J is TRBJ2-5 and V is TRBV27, with TRBD1 matching 7 bases. The CDR3 loop spans 17 amino acids. The V gene's germline CDR1 is MNHEY and CDR2 SMNVEV (reference sequence). V was clipped by 5 bases and J by 0 bases; unmatched bases: 12. CDR3 sequence reads: CASSLTGAARDQETQYF. The CDR3 DNA is TGTGCCAGCAGTCTCACAGGGGCGGCTCGCGACCAAGAGACCCAGTACTTC.

The chain couples TRBV6-2 or TRBV6-3 to TRBJ2-5; 9 nucleotides line up with TRBD2. V lost 2 bases, J lost 5 bases, and 12 bases stayed unmatched. The CDR3 extends over 17 amino acids. Germline CDR1 and CDR2: MNHEY and SVGEGT. The CDR3, as DNA: TGTGCCAGCAGTTACGGGGGGGGTAGCGGGAGTTTTGAGACCCAGTACTTC. Amino acid sequence: CASSYGGGSGSFETQYF.

This clone was observed a handful of times. This rearrangement joins TRBV4-1 to TRBJ2-7, with D tentatively TRBD1 (5 bases). This CDR3 comprises 12 residues. The germline CDR1 and CDR2 sequences are MGHRA and YSYEKL. The V end was cut by 8 bases, the J end by 2 bases, with 10 bases between. The CDR3 region is CASQGSAYEQYF. CDR3 bases: TGCGCCAGCCAGGGAAGCGCCTACGAGCAGTACTTC.

The genes are TRBV11-2 and TRBJ1-5; D is ambiguous. V was clipped by 5 bases and J by 3 bases, with 11 bases between them. Germline V lookup: CDR1 SGHAT, CDR2 FQNNGV. There are 14 residues in the CDR3. The CDR3 region is CASSPAGSNQPQHF. As DNA, the CDR3 is TGTGCCAGCAGCCCCGCAGGTTCCAATCAGCCCCAGCATTTT. Filled out from reference TRBV11-2 and TRBJ1-5, the complete variable domain reads EAGVAQSPRYKIIEKRQSVAFWCNPISGHATLYWYQQILGQGPKLLIQFQNNGVVDDSQLPKDRFSAERLKGVDSTLKIQPAKLEDSAVYLCASSPAGSNQPQHFGDGTRLSIL.

The chain has TRBV6-5 and TRBJ2-3, with 10 nucleotides matching TRBD2. CDR3 length: 14 amino acids. V was clipped by 7 bases and J by 3 bases; unmatched bases: 4. Germline assignment: CDR1 MNHEY and CDR2 SVGAGI. CDR3 loop: CASTLAGATDTQYF. CDR3 nucleotides: TGTGCCAGCACGCTAGCGGGAGCAACAGATACGCAGTATTTT.

The chain recombines TRBV27 with TRBJ1-1, with D possibly TRBD1 on 6 matching bases. The CDR3 length is 11 residues. V was pared by 11 bases and J by 4 bases, with 11 bases between. CDR1 is MNHEY, CDR2 SMNVEV, per germline (reference sequence). This CDR3 is CASRGATEAFF. CDR3 in DNA: TGTGCCTCGAGGGGGGCCACTGAAGCTTTCTTT.

The chain employs TRBV2 and TRBJ1-2; TRBD1 matches 8 bases. CDR1 and CDR2 from the germline V gene are SNHLY and FYNNEI. The V segment lost 4 bases and the J segment 5 bases; nucleotides outside the gene matches: 18. The CDR3 has 18 residues. The CDR3 DNA follows: TGTGCCAGCAGTGTTCCCGCGTTGGACAGGGAGGGGATGTATGGCTACACCTTC. This sequence encodes CASSVPALDREGMYGYTF.

Only a few counts were recorded for this clone. The rearrangement links TRBV25-1 to TRBJ1-1; D not resolved. Germline V gene sequence: CDR1 MGHDK, CDR2 SYGVNS. Trimming removed 1 base from V and 8 bases from J, with 14 bases in between. The CDR3 is 14 residues long. The CDR3 is CASSEFGETVEAFF. The CDR3, as DNA: TGTGCCAGCAGTGAATTCGGGGAGACCGTCGAAGCTTTCTTT.

The chain combines TRBV27 with TRBJ1-1, with D perhaps TRBD1 (5 bases). Germline V gene sequence: CDR1 MNHEY, CDR2 SMNVEV (reference sequence). Trimming removed 0 bases from V and 6 bases from J, with 8 bases in between. This CDR3 is 13 amino acids long. In nucleotides, the CDR3 is TGTGCCAGCAGTTTATCATGGGGGTCTGAAGCTTTCTTT. The encoded protein is CASSLSWGSEAFF.

The chain is built from TRBV6-4 and TRBJ2-1; 10 bases agree with TRBD1. Per germline, CDR1 MRHNA and CDR2 SNTAGT. The length of the CDR3 is 14 residues. V trimming: 10 bases; J trimming: 5 bases; junction bases outside the gene matches: 8. CDR3 region: CANSTGGANNEQFF. The CDR3 DNA is TGTGCCAACTCGACAGGGGGCGCGAACAATGAGCAGTTCTTC.

The rearrangement uses TRBV5-4 and TRBJ2-7; no definite D call. There are 13 residues in the CDR3. Per germline, CDR1 SGHNT and CDR2 YYREEE (reference sequence). Trimming took off 0 bases at V and 6 bases at J, with 10 bases between the two ends. The CDR3 sequence is CASSLALDPEQYF. CDR3 sequence (DNA): TGTGCCAGCAGCTTGGCGTTAGATCCCGAGCAGTACTTC.

The chain employs TRBV2 and TRBJ1-5; tentatively, D is TRBD1 (5 bases). This CDR3 has 14 amino acids. Deletions cut 5 bases from V and 4 bases from J, with 12 bases between. CDR1 and CDR2 from the germline V gene are SNHLY and FYNNEI. CDR3 in amino acids: CASSMGPDNQPQHF. CDR3 in DNA: TGTGCCAGCAGTATGGGACCGGATAATCAGCCCCAGCATTTT.

This chain connects TRBV19 to TRBJ1-5; D may be TRBD1 (6 bases). This CDR3 comprises 15 residues. CDR1 and CDR2 (germline): LNHDA, SQIVND (reference sequence). The V end lost 6 bases, the J end lost 0 bases, and 12 bases lay between the germline ends. In nucleotides, the CDR3 is TGTGCCAGTAGCAGACAGGACTATAGCAATCAGCCCCAGCATTTT. Protein product: CASSRQDYSNQPQHF.

The rearrangement joins TRBV5-6 to TRBJ1-1; perhaps TRBD1 as D (6 bases). V was trimmed by 4 bases and J by 10 bases, leaving 20 bases between them. The CDR3 is 14 residues long. CDR1 is SGHDT, CDR2 YYEEEE, per germline. DNA of the CDR3: TGTGCCAGCAGCAAAAGGACAGCGGGCGGGGCAGCTTTCTTT. Translating it yields CASSKRTAGGAAFF. Together with reference TRBV5-6 and TRBJ1-1, the CDR3 gives the full variable domain: DAGVTQSPTHLIKTRGQQVTLRCSPKSGHDTVSWYQQALGQGPQFIFQYYEEEERQRGNFPDRFSGHQFPNYSSELNVNALLLGDSALYLCASSKRTAGGAAFFGQGTRLTVV.

Regarding this clone: Other DNA sequences of this sample code for an identical CDR3. The chain links TRBV5-1 to TRBJ1-1, with no clear D. Trimming stripped 1 base from V and 3 bases from J, with 7 bases between. The CDR3 consists of 13 residues. The germline gives CDR1 SGHRS, CDR2 YFSETQ. CDR3 in amino acids: CASSLSGYTEAFF. The CDR3 DNA follows: TGCGCCAGCAGCTTGTCGGGGTACACTGAAGCTTTCTTT.

This clone was seen a single time. V gene TRBV27 combines with J gene TRBJ2-7; D remains ambiguous. The CDR3 covers 13 residues. The V end was cut by 6 bases, the J end by 0 bases, with 9 bases between. Germline V gene sequence: CDR1 MNHEY, CDR2 SMNVEV (reference sequence). The CDR3 nucleotides read TGTGCCAGCAGGTCAAAGAGCTCCTACGAGCAGTACTTC. Translating gives CASRSKSSYEQYF.

On this clone itself: One end of the junction does not line up with germline, which may come from a read error. The chain joins TRBV6-5 to TRBJ1-2; D is unclear. CDR1 MNHEY and CDR2 SVGAGI come from the germline V gene. The CDR3 covers 11 residues. The CDR3 here is CACRFNYGYTF. The DNA of the CDR3 is TGTGCCTGCAGATTTAACTATGGCTACACCTTC.

The rearrangement links TRBV7-9 to TRBJ2-1; tentative D call: TRBD2 (6 bases). Germline loops: CDR1 SEHNR, CDR2 FQNEAQ (reference sequence). This CDR3 contains 16 residues. The ends were cut back, 5 bases at V and 3 bases at J, with 17 bases in the middle. The DNA of the CDR3 is TGTGCCAGCAGCCCCGTTCGGGGGAGTGTCTACAATGAGCAGTTCTTC. It specifies CASSPVRGSVYNEQFF.

The chain recombines TRBV28 with TRBJ2-2; 12 positions match TRBD2. Per the germline V gene, CDR1 is MDHEN and CDR2 is SYDVKM. V lost 6 bases to trimming and J lost 3 bases; unmatched junction nucleotides: 8. This CDR3 spans 17 amino acids. CDR3 region: CASSPTSGRGDTGELFF. CDR3 in DNA: TGTGCCAGCAGCCCGACTAGCGGGAGAGGGGACACCGGGGAGCTGTTTTTT.

The V call is TRBV7-8, the J call TRBJ2-5, with D possibly being TRBD1 (5 bases). Germline V gives CDR1 SGHVS, CDR2 FQNEAQ. Trimming removed 8 bases from V and 7 bases from J, with 17 bases in between. The CDR3 runs to 13 residues. CDR3 residues: CASGAAPYGTQYF. The CDR3 nucleotides are TGTGCCAGCGGGGCAGCCCCTTATGGGACCCAGTACTTC.

This chain links TRBV9 with TRBJ2-1; 9 bases are shared with TRBD2. Trimming removed 0 bases from V and 1 base from J; junction bases left unmatched: 2. The CDR3 sequence is 16 residues long. Germline CDR1 and CDR2: SGDLS and YYNGEE. In nucleotides, the CDR3 is TGTGCCAGCAGCGTAGGCGGGAGGGGGTCCTACAATGAGCAGTTCTTC. It specifies CASSVGGRGSYNEQFF.

This chain joins TRBV5-4 and TRBJ2-3, with TRBD2 matching over 11 bases. The length of the CDR3 is 16 residues. The V segment lost 3 bases and the J segment 4 bases; nucleotides outside the gene matches: 7. The germline gives CDR1 SGHNT, CDR2 YYREEE (reference sequence). CDR3: CASSSRLAGRADTQYF. CDR3 sequence (DNA): TGTGCCAGCAGCTCGAGACTAGCGGGAAGGGCAGATACGCAGTATTTT.

This clone was seen only once. The J gene is TRBJ2-1, the V gene TRBV13; unclear D gene. Trimming took 5 bases from V and 6 from J, leaving 14 bases between them. Germline V gives CDR1 PRHDT, CDR2 FYEKMQ (reference sequence). CDR3 length: 14 residues. CDR3 amino acids: CASSPGPPGNEQFF. For the CDR3, the DNA is TGTGCCAGCAGCCCCGGGCCGCCGGGCAATGAGCAGTTCTTC.

This chain links TRBV7-8 with TRBJ1-1; possible D gene TRBD1, 6 bases. CDR3 length: 13 residues. Trimming removed 2 bases at V and 3 bases at J, with 7 bases between. The germline V gene encodes CDR1 SGHVS and CDR2 FQNEAQ. CDR3 in amino acids: CASSLTGYTEAFF. CDR3 bases: TGTGCCAGCAGCTTAACAGGGTACACTGAAGCTTTCTTT.

The CDR3 DNA reads TGTGCCACCAGTGATTCCGGGGAGGGGGCCTACAATGAGCAGTTCTTC. It translates to CATSDSGEGAYNEQFF. The chain joins TRBV24-1 to TRBJ2-1, with D perhaps TRBD2 (7 bases). Germline V gives CDR1 KGHDR, CDR2 SFDVKD. The germline V and J ends were trimmed by 2 bases and 2 bases, with 12 bases remaining between them. The CDR3 has 16 residues.